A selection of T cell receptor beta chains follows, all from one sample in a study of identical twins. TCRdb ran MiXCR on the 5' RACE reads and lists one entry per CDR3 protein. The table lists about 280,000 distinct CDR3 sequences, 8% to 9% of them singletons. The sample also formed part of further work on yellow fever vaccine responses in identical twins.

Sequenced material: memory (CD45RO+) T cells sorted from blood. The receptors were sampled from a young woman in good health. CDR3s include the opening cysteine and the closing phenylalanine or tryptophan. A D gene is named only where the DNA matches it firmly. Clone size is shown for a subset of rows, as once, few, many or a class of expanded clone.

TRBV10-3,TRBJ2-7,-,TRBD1,CAITDRDYEQYF,TGTGCCATTACGGACAGGGACTACGAGCAGTACTTC
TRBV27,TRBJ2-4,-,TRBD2,CASSPQGGWGKNIQYF,TGTGCCAGCAGTCCGCAGGGAGGGTGGGGCAAAAACATTCAGTACTTC
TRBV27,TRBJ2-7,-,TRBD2,CASRELAGGHTYEQYF,TGTGCCAGCAGGGAACTAGCGGGAGGCCACACCTACGAGCAGTACTTC
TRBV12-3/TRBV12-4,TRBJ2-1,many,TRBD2,CASSLVRGGQQFF,TGTGCCAGCAGTTTAGTCCGGGGGGGGCAGCAGTTCTTC
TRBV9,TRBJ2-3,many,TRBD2,CASSGTSGGADTQYF,TGTGCCAGCAGCGGTACTAGCGGGGGGGCAGATACGCAGTATTTT
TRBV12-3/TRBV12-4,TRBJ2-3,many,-,CASASRDTQYF,TGTGCCAGCGCTTCGAGAGATACGCAGTATTTT
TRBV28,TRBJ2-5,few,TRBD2,CASSSSPGASGGPSETQYF,TGTGCCAGCAGTTCATCCCCAGGGGCTAGCGGGGGGCCCTCAGAGACCCAGTACTTC
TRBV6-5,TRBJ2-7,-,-,CASRYWDTSYEQYF,TGTGCCAGCAGATATTGGGACACATCCTACGAGCAGTACTTC
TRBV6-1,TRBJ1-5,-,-,CASSEMSQGHQPQHF,TGTGCCAGCAGTGAGATGAGCCAGGGTCATCAGCCCCAGCATTTT
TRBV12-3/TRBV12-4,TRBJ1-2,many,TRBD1,CASSPTGVGYGYTF,TGTGCCAGCAGCCCGACAGGGGTAGGGTATGGCTACACCTTC
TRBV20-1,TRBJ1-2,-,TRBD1,CSARAQGVAQGVYGYTF,TGCAGTGCTAGAGCGCAAGGGGTTGCGCAGGGGGTCTATGGCTACACCTTC
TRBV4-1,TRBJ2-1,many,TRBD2,CASSHGATSGSYNEQFF,TGCGCCAGCAGCCATGGAGCCACTAGCGGGAGTTACAATGAGCAGTTCTTC
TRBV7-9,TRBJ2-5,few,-,CASSFGEAGMPQYF,TGTGCCAGCAGCTTTGGGGAGGCCGGTATGCCCCAGTACTTC
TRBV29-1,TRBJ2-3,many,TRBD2,CSVASGGYTDTQYF,TGCAGCGTTGCGAGCGGGGGATACACAGATACGCAGTATTTT
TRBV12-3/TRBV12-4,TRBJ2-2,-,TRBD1,CASGPRTGGTGELFF,TGTGCCAGCGGACCCCGGACAGGGGGTACCGGGGAGCTGTTTTTT
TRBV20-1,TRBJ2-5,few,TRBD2,CSARDLFASGRAPETQYF,TGCAGTGCTAGAGACTTATTTGCTAGCGGGAGGGCCCCTGAGACCCAGTACTTC
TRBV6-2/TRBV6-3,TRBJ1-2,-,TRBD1,CASSYLDREDSRYTF,TGTGCCAGCAGTTACTTGGACAGGGAGGATTCGCGCTACACCTTC
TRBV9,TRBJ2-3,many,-,CASSVDFADTQYF,TGTGCCAGCAGCGTAGATTTCGCAGATACGCAGTATTTT
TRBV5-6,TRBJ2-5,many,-,CASSRDQETQYF,TGTGCCAGCAGCCGGGACCAAGAGACCCAGTACTTC
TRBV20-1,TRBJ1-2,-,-,CSLSGYTF,TGCAGCCTCTCTGGCTACACCTTC
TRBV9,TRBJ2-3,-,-,CASSFRGGYEGDTQYF,TGTGCCAGCAGCTTCCGGGGAGGATATGAAGGGGATACGCAGTATTTT
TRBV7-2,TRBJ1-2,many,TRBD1,CASSIRRQGPYGYTF,TGTGCCAGCAGCATCCGACGACAGGGTCCCTATGGCTACACCTTC
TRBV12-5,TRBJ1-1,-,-,CASGLPTGGEGTEAFF,TGTGCTAGTGGTTTGCCCACTGGGGGCGAAGGCACTGAAGCTTTCTTT
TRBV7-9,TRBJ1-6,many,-,CASSLLTVNSPLHF,TGTGCCAGCAGCTTACTCACAGTTAATTCACCCCTCCACTTT
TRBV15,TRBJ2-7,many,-,CATSPLDSFYEQYF,TGTGCCACCAGCCCCCTCGACAGTTTCTACGAGCAGTACTTC
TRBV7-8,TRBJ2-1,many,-,CASSLSGVNYNEQFF,TGTGCCAGCAGCTTGTCAGGGGTTAACTACAATGAGCAGTTCTTC
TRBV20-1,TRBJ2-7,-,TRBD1,CSAAGTENRNIYEQYF,TGCAGTGCCGCCGGGACAGAAAATAGAAATATCTACGAGCAGTACTTC
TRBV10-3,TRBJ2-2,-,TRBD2,CAISETGTSGGTGELFF,TGTGCCATCAGTGAGACCGGGACTAGCGGGGGTACCGGGGAGCTGTTTTTT
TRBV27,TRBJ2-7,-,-,CASSLRLTYEQYF,TGTGCCAGCAGTTTACGGCTAACCTACGAGCAGTACTTC
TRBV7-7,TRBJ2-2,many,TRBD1,CASSSGTANTGELFF,TGTGCCAGCAGCTCCGGGACAGCGAACACCGGGGAGCTGTTTTTT
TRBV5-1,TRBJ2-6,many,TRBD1,CASSLEWTGNGANVLTF,TGCGCCAGCAGCTTGGAGTGGACAGGCAACGGGGCCAACGTCCTGACTTTC
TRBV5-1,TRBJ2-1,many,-,CASSLEASGPPYYNEQFF,TGCGCCAGCAGCTTGGAAGCGAGCGGACCCCCCTACTACAATGAGCAGTTCTTC
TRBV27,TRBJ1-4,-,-,CASSFLQGATNEKLFF,TGTGCCAGCAGTTTCCTGCAGGGTGCAACTAATGAAAAACTGTTTTTT
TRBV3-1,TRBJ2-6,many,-,CASSHMAGANVLTF,TGTGCCAGCAGCCACATGGCTGGGGCCAACGTCCTGACTTTC
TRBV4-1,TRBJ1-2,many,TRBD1,CASSQVLKEQGWYGYTF,TGCGCCAGCAGCCAAGTCTTGAAAGAACAGGGGTGGTACGGCTACACCTTC
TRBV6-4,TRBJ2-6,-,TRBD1,CASSDRTGDGANVLTF,TGTGCCAGCAGTGACCGGACAGGGGACGGGGCCAACGTCCTGACTTTC
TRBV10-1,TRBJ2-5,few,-,CASRGGVQETQYF,TGCGCCAGCAGGGGCGGGGTCCAAGAGACCCAGTACTTC
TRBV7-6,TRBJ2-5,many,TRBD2,CASSLGSRLAGVSGTQYF,TGTGCCAGCAGCTTAGGGTCGCGGCTAGCGGGTGTATCTGGGACCCAGTACTTC